The entry below gives a single TCR beta chain sequence along with its context. CDR3 size: 13 residues. Germline CDR1 SSHAT, CDR2 FNYEAQ (reference sequence). Trimming removed 3 bases at V and 6 bases at J, with 12 bases between. This sample was included in a study of technical replicates of blood from a handful of donors. This table comes from immunoSEQ multiplex PCR, and its TCRdb copy is limited to in-frame clones, with some not included. The table has around 79,000 clones, about 91% seen once; the top ten hold 0.25%. Sequenced input: T cells isolated from PBMCs. This receptor was obtained from a human donor in good health. This chain connects TRBV7-7 to TRBJ2-7; D might be TRBD2 (5 bases). The CDR3 nucleotides read TGTGCCAGCAGCTTGGACTCTTTCAGCGAGCAGTACTTC. Protein: CASSLDSFSEQYF. The variable domain in full, with the rest retrieved from reference TRBV7-7 and TRBJ2-7, is GAGVSQSPRYKVTKRGQDVTLRCDPISSHATLYWYQQALGQGPEFLTYFNYEAQPDKSGLPSDRFSAERPEGSISTLTIQRTEQRDSAMYRCASSLDSFSEQYFGPGTRLTVT.